This TCR beta chain was profiled in a study of cytomegalovirus exposure and HLA in healthy donors. CDR3 size: 15 residues. Germline CDR1 and CDR2: MDHEN and SYDVKM. Trimming stripped 2 bases from V and 0 bases from J, with 8 bases between. The primer mix had 60 Vbeta and 13 Jbeta primers. The table came from immunoSEQ multiplex PCR; TCRdb's copy has only in-frame clones and leaves some out. This table holds 100,000 to 150,000 clones. The V and J genes are TRBV28 and TRBJ1-5, with TRBD1 as a possible D gene (5 bases). This receptor was taken from a middle-aged woman in good health and CMV-seropositive. The sequencing input was PBMCs. For the CDR3, the DNA is TGTGCCAGCAGTTTAGCAGGGCATAGCAATCAGCCCCAGCATTTT. Its translation: CASSLAGHSNQPQHF.